These 25 T cell receptor beta chains share one sample of origin, sequenced in a study of immune cell composition in non-small cell lung cancer. The data were produced by immunoSEQ multiplex PCR, yet TCRdb's version contains in-frame clones alone and is incomplete. The sample includes under 2,500 clones, about 91% of them seen just once. Material: lung tumor tissue. These receptors were obtained from a human donor with non-small cell lung cancer.

This clone was found once. The chain employs TRBV2 and TRBJ2-1; 9 bases match TRBD1. With V trimmed by 6 bases and J by 8 bases, 8 bases remained unmatched. The CDR3 is 14 amino acids. The germline gives CDR1 SNHLY, CDR2 FYNNEI. CDR3 sequence: CASSRTGATYEQFF. The CDR3, as DNA: TGTGCCAGCAGCCGGACAGGGGCAACTTATGAGCAGTTCTTC.

The rearrangement uses TRBV7-9 and TRBJ2-7; 7 positions agree with TRBD1. With 5 bases clipped from V and 3 bases from J, the junction kept 10 bases outside the gene matches. The CDR3 length is 15 residues. CDR1 and CDR2 (germline): SEHNR, FQNEAQ (reference sequence). The CDR3 DNA is TGTGCCAGCAGCCCAACAGGGGTTTTTCACTACGAGCAGTACTTC. This translates into CASSPTGVFHYEQYF.

The chain joins TRBV7-9 to TRBJ1-1, with 9 bases matching TRBD1. The junction had 9 bases not matched to a gene; V was cut back by 5 bases and J by 5 bases. This CDR3 has 15 residues. Germline lookup yields CDR1 SEHNR and CDR2 FQNEAQ (reference sequence). DNA of the CDR3: TGTGCCAGCAGCCCGGGGACAGGGAGGTATACTGAAGCTTTCTTT. It codes for CASSPGTGRYTEAFF.

This sequence joins TRBV7-8 and TRBJ2-7; a possible D gene is TRBD1 (6 bases). This CDR3 is 16 amino acids long. The V and J ends lost 0 bases and 3 bases respectively, with 15 bases between them. In germline, CDR1 is SGHVS, CDR2 FQNEAQ. Written as DNA, the CDR3 is TGTGCCAGCAGCTTAGCGGTCGGGACACGAGACTACGAGCAGTACTTC. It yields the protein CASSLAVGTRDYEQYF.

This chain connects TRBV6-1 to TRBJ1-3, with a tentative D call TRBD1 (6 bases). The germline V gene has CDR1 MNHNS and CDR2 SASEGT. This CDR3 is 17 amino acids long. Trimming left V 2 bases short and J 0 bases short, with 14 bases between. The CDR3 DNA reads as TGTGCCAGCAGTGAATGGGACACCGTCTACTCTGGAAACACCATATATTTT. Translated, it gives CASSEWDTVYSGNTIYF.

The chain recombines TRBV6-5 with TRBJ2-7, with 7 bases fitting TRBD2. With V trimmed by 6 bases and J by 0 bases, 8 bases remained unmatched. Germline lookup yields CDR1 MNHEY and CDR2 SVGAGI. This CDR3 contains 15 residues. CDR3 residues: CASRTLAALSYEQYF. The DNA for the CDR3 is TGTGCCAGCAGGACCCTAGCGGCCCTCTCCTACGAGCAGTACTTC.

The chain uses TRBV6-5 and TRBJ1-2; TRBD1 aligns across 9 bases. The CDR3 runs to 16 residues. The V segment lost 2 bases and the J segment 4 bases; nucleotides outside the gene matches: 8. Germline V gene sequence: CDR1 MNHEY, CDR2 SVGAGI. In DNA, the CDR3 is TGTGCCAGCAGTTACCAGACAGGGGGAATGGGCTATGGCTACACCTTC. It specifies CASSYQTGGMGYGYTF.

This clone was recorded a few times. The chain couples TRBV28 to TRBJ2-7; D uncertain. Trimming removed 4 bases at V and 4 bases at J, with 23 bases between. The germline V gene encodes CDR1 MDHEN and CDR2 SYDVKM. This CDR3 is built from 17 residues. The CDR3: CASSSPPQVRRIYEQYF. The CDR3 DNA reads TGTGCCAGCAGTTCTCCACCCCAGGTGAGACGGATATACGAGCAGTACTTC. Looking up the rest from reference TRBV28 and TRBJ2-7 gives the full variable domain: DVKVTQSSRYLVKRTGEKVFLECVQDMDHENMFWYRQDPGLGLRLIYFSYDVKMKEKGDIPEGYSVSREKKERFSLILESASTNQTSMYLCASSSPPQVRRIYEQYFGPGTRLTVT.

The V gene is TRBV4-1, the J gene TRBJ2-5; D unclear. There are 15 residues in the CDR3. The germline gives CDR1 MGHRA, CDR2 YSYEKL. The V gene lost 0 bases and the J gene lost 0 bases, with 8 bases spanning the gap. The CDR3 sequence is CASSQESVYQETQYF. In DNA, the CDR3 is TGCGCCAGCAGCCAAGAATCAGTTTACCAAGAGACCCAGTACTTC.

V gene TRBV7-2 combines with J gene TRBJ2-7; a possible D gene is TRBD2 (6 bases). This CDR3 is built from 13 residues. The V gene's germline CDR1 is SGHTA and CDR2 FQGNSA. V was trimmed by 5 bases and J by 12 bases, leaving 20 bases between them. DNA for the CDR3: TGTGCCAGCAGCCGCGGGACGCCCGCGGTTCGGTACTTC. This encodes CASSRGTPAVRYF.

The chain combines TRBV7-2 with TRBJ2-2; a possible D gene is TRBD1 (5 bases). The germline V and J ends were trimmed by 3 bases and 3 bases, with 11 bases remaining between them. The CDR3 contains 15 residues. CDR1 and CDR2 (germline): SGHTA, FQGNSA. CDR3 DNA: TGTGCCAGCAGCTTCTGGGGCCGCGACACCGGGGAGCTGTTTTTT. Amino acids: CASSFWGRDTGELFF.

V usage is TRBV5-1 and J usage is TRBJ2-1, with 10 bases lining up with TRBD1. Unmatched junction bases numbered 9, after V lost 4 bases and J lost 5 bases. Germline V gene sequence: CDR1 SGHRS, CDR2 YFSETQ. There are 16 residues in the CDR3. The chain's CDR3 is CASSPFDRGRNNEQFF. Here the CDR3 DNA reads TGCGCCAGCAGCCCTTTTGACAGGGGGCGCAACAATGAGCAGTTCTTC.

The J gene is TRBJ1-5, the V gene TRBV19; D perhaps matches TRBD1 (6 bases). The CDR3 totals 17 residues. Germline CDR1 is LNHDA and CDR2 is SQIVND (reference sequence). V was pared by 0 bases and J by 6 bases, with 18 bases between. The DNA for the CDR3 is TGTGCCAGTAGTATAGACCCCGGTACGGGGGGCGGTCAGCCCCAGCATTTT. Protein sequence: CASSIDPGTGGGQPQHF.

V is TRBV19 and J is TRBJ1-2; possibly TRBD1 for D (6 bases). CDR3 length: 13 amino acids. The V end lost 9 bases, the J end lost 7 bases, and 18 bases lay between the germline ends. Germline assignment: CDR1 LNHDA and CDR2 SQIVND (reference sequence). CDR3 protein: CASTSGTPSGYTF. The CDR3, as DNA: TGTGCCAGCACATCCGGGACACCCTCTGGCTACACCTTC.

V is TRBV7-8 and J is TRBJ1-5; the match to TRBD1 covers 8 bases. Unmatched junction bases numbered 7, after V lost 5 bases and J lost 7 bases. Germline-derived CDR1 and CDR2 are SGHVS and FQNEAQ. This CDR3 contains 14 residues. This chain's CDR3 is CASSEGQGQQPQHF. CDR3 in DNA: TGTGCCAGCAGCGAAGGACAGGGTCAGCAGCCCCAGCATTTT.

The CDR3 nucleotides are TGTGCCAGCAGCTTGACAGGGGGCGGGGAAGACGTCCTGACTTTC. Translated, it gives CASSLTGGGEDVLTF. V gene TRBV11-2 combines with J gene TRBJ2-6, with TRBD1 identical over 10 bases. The ends lost 3 bases at V and 11 bases at J; junction bases unmatched: 7. Germline CDR1 SGHAT, CDR2 FQNNGV. There are 15 residues in the CDR3.

V usage is TRBV19 and J usage is TRBJ1-6; D uncertain. The CDR3 contains 13 residues. Germline V gene lookup returns CDR1 LNHDA and CDR2 SQIVND (reference sequence). Trimming stripped 6 bases from V and 11 bases from J, with 14 bases between. In nucleotides, the CDR3 is TGTGCCAGTAGCGACGGGGAGTTGACACCCCTCCACTTT. Amino acids: CASSDGELTPLHF. The full variable domain, completed using reference TRBV19 and TRBJ1-6, is DGGITQSPKYLFRKEGQNVTLSCEQNLNHDAMYWYRQDPGQGLRLIYYSQIVNDFQKGDIAEGYSVSREKKESFPLTVTSAQKNPTAFYLCASSDGELTPLHFGNGTRLTVT.

The V and J genes are TRBV5-4 and TRBJ2-2, with D uncertain. Deletions cut 1 base from V and 7 bases from J, with 5 bases between. Germline V lookup: CDR1 SGHNT, CDR2 YYREEE (reference sequence). This CDR3 contains 12 residues. The CDR3, as DNA: TGTGCCAGCAGCTTGTTCAACGGGGAGCTGTTTTTT. Translation: CASSLFNGELFF.

The chain carries TRBV10-2 and TRBJ2-7; a weak D match, TRBD1 (6 bases). The length of the CDR3 is 12 residues. Germline CDR1 is WSHSY and CDR2 is SAAADI. V was pared by 6 bases and J by 4 bases, with 10 bases between. The CDR3 loop is CASRGQYYEQYF. CDR3 nucleotide sequence: TGCGCCAGCAGGGGACAATATTACGAGCAGTACTTC.

This chain joins TRBV13 and TRBJ2-7; 9 bases align to TRBD1. The V gene end was trimmed by 6 bases and the J gene end by 7 bases; junction bases not matched to a gene: 22. Germline V gene sequence: CDR1 PRHDT, CDR2 FYEKMQ (reference sequence). The CDR3 is 18 amino acids. CDR3 nucleotides: TGTGCCAGCAGTTGGGGACAGGGTCCCGGCGGGGGCCGGGGAGAGCAGTACTTC. The encoded protein is CASSWGQGPGGGRGEQYF.

V and J are TRBV19 and TRBJ1-5; TRBD1 matches at 7 bases. In germline, CDR1 is LNHDA, CDR2 SQIVND (reference sequence). The V gene end was trimmed by 8 bases and the J gene end by 4 bases; junction bases not matched to a gene: 5. The CDR3 sequence is 13 residues long. CDR3 protein: CASATGWNQPQHF. DNA of the CDR3: TGTGCCAGTGCGACAGGGTGGAATCAGCCCCAGCATTTT.

The gene calls are TRBV5-1 and TRBJ2-1; 12 positions agree with TRBD1. Germline CDR1 is SGHRS and CDR2 is YFSETQ. Unmatched junction bases numbered 12, after V lost 4 bases and J lost 13 bases. The CDR3 is 15 residues long. Here the CDR3 reads CASSHPGQGALGQFF. The CDR3 coding sequence is TGCGCCAGCAGCCATCCGGGACAGGGGGCGCTAGGACAGTTCTTC.

The chain is built from TRBV7-8 and TRBJ2-5, with TRBD1 identical over 9 bases. The germline V gene encodes CDR1 SGHVS and CDR2 FQNEAQ. The V segment lost 5 bases and the J segment 5 bases; nucleotides outside the gene matches: 6. The CDR3 is made up of 14 amino acids. The CDR3: CASSVGQGGETQYF. In DNA, the CDR3 is TGTGCCAGCAGCGTGGGACAGGGAGGGGAGACCCAGTACTTC.

The V gene is TRBV9, the J gene TRBJ2-2; D is possibly TRBD2 (6 bases). This CDR3 contains 14 residues. Germline lookup yields CDR1 SGDLS and CDR2 YYNGEE. V dropped 3 bases and J dropped 6 bases, with 12 bases sitting between them. The CDR3 loop is CASSGGLFAGELFF. The CDR3 coding sequence is TGTGCCAGCAGCGGGGGACTTTTCGCCGGGGAGCTGTTTTTT. The entire variable domain, with the rest obtained from reference TRBV9 and TRBJ2-2, is as follows: DSGVTQTPKHLITATGQRVTLRCSPRSGDLSVYWYQQSLDQGLQFLIQYYNGEERAKGNILERFSAQQFPDLHSELNLSSLELGDSALYFCASSGGLFAGELFFGEGSRLTVL.

The rearrangement uses TRBV6-1 and TRBJ2-1; 7 bases match TRBD1. V lost 0 bases to trimming and J lost 9 bases; unmatched junction nucleotides: 5. In germline, CDR1 is MNHNS, CDR2 SASEGT. The CDR3 spans 14 residues. The CDR3 DNA is TGTGCCAGCAGTGAAGCGTTCAGGGGGAGTGAGCAGTTCTTC. Translation: CASSEAFRGSEQFF.